A selection of T cell receptor beta chains follows, all from one sample in a study of blood T cell repertoires in COVID-19. This table comes from immunoSEQ multiplex PCR, and its TCRdb copy is limited to in-frame clones, with some not included. The table has some 120,000 clones, approximately 82% seen once. Source material: peripheral blood. The receptors here all came from a man older than 75 with active or convalescent COVID-19. Both conserved end residues are part of each CDR3. The D gene is left open where the match is weak. Part of the rows lack a size; the others show once, few, many or a class for expanded clones.

>once|TRBJ2-3|TRBV29-1|TRBD2
TGCAGCGTTCTGACTAGCGGGGGGGCCTCGGTAACAGATACGCAGTATTTT
CSVLTSGGASVTDTQYF
>.|TRBJ1-2|TRBV5-6|TRBD1
TGTGCCAGCAGCAAGGACAGGAGCTATGGCTACACCTTC
CASSKDRSYGYTF
>.|TRBJ2-3|TRBV9|TRBD1
TGTGCCAGCAGCGCGGACAGGGGGTTCGGCACAGATACGCAGTATTTT
CASSADRGFGTDTQYF
>.|TRBJ2-2|TRBV19|TRBD1
TGTGCCAGTAGTATCCCAGGGACAGGATTAAACACCGGGGAGCTGTTTTTT
CASSIPGTGLNTGELFF
>.|TRBJ2-1|TRBV6-4|TRBD2
TGTGCCAGCAGTGACTCCCTAGCGGGGAGCTCCTACAATGAGCAGTTCTTC
CASSDSLAGSSYNEQFF
>.|TRBJ2-7|TRBV6-2/TRBV6-3|TRBD2
TGTGCCAGCACCTACTCTAGCGGACTTTCCTCCTACGAGCAGTACTTC
CASTYSSGLSSYEQYF
>.|TRBJ1-2|TRBV6-5|TRBD1
TGTGCCAGCAGTTCAGGGGGCGTCTATGGCTACACCTTC
CASSSGGVYGYTF
>once|TRBJ2-7|TRBV6-4|.
TGTGCCAGCAACCCCCGCTGGGCAGGTGAGATGTTTGAGCAGTACTTC
CASNPRWAGEMFEQYF
>.|TRBJ1-4|TRBV5-4|TRBD1
TGTGCCAGCAGCCTGACCCAGGGGGCAGGTAATGAAAAACTGTTTTTT
CASSLTQGAGNEKLFF
>.|TRBJ1-2|TRBV9|.
TGTGCCAGCACCCCGGGGTCAGGGGCTGATGGCTACACCTTC
CASTPGSGADGYTF
>.|TRBJ1-1|TRBV6-2/TRBV6-3|TRBD1
TGTGCCAGCAGTGCCACAAAGACAGGGATTCTGAACACTGAAGCTTTCTTT
CASSATKTGILNTEAFF
>.|TRBJ1-5|TRBV5-1|TRBD1
TGCGCCAGCAGCCCTGGGTTAGGGGGCGTCAATCAGCCCCAGCATTTT
CASSPGLGGVNQPQHF
>.|TRBJ1-4|TRBV2|.
TGTGCCAGCACTAAAAACAGGGAGGAAAAACTGTTTTTT
CASTKNREEKLFF
>.|TRBJ1-1|TRBV28|TRBD1
TGTGCCAGCAGCTCCTACGGGACAGTCCCTAAAGCTTTCTTT
CASSSYGTVPKAFF
>few|TRBJ2-1|TRBV7-9|TRBD2
TGTGCCAGCAGCTATAGTGGGACTAGCAAGTTCTTC
CASSYSGTSKFF
>medium-sized|TRBJ2-7|TRBV15|.
TGTGCCACACGGCAGGGGCACCGCGAGCAGTACTTC
CATRQGHREQYF
>.|TRBJ2-1|TRBV19|.
TGTGCCAGTAGTGGAAGTAAGGCGCAGGACATAGGTGAGCAGTTCTTC
CASSGSKAQDIGEQFF
>.|TRBJ2-2|TRBV7-9|.
TGTGCCAGCAGCCCGACATCCGGGGAGCTGTTTTTT
CASSPTSGELFF
>.|TRBJ1-1|TRBV21-1|.
TGTGCCAGCAGCAAAGTTAGGGGGACTGAAGCTTTCTTT
CASSKVRGTEAFF
>.|TRBJ2-2|TRBV11-2|.
TGTGCCAGCAGCCAAGGGGGTGTCGGGGAGCTGTTTTTT
CASSQGGVGELFF
>.|TRBJ1-4|TRBV6-5|TRBD1
TGTGCCAGCAGTCCACAGGGGGCGGGTGAAAAACTGTTTTTT
CASSPQGAGEKLFF
>.|TRBJ1-4|TRBV4-3|TRBD1
TGCGCCAGCAGCCACAACAGGGGGGCAACTAATGAAAAACTGTTTTTT
CASSHNRGATNEKLFF
>few|TRBJ1-1|TRBV19|.
TGTGCCAGTATATCGGGAGCCTTGAACACTGAAGCTTTCTTT
CASISGALNTEAFF
>.|TRBJ2-1|TRBV18|TRBD1
TGTGCCAGCTCACCGGGGACAGGAGCGAGTGAGCAGTTCTTC
CASSPGTGASEQFF
>.|TRBJ1-1|TRBV19|.
TGTGCGGAGGGTAACGAGAACACTGAAGCTTTCTTT
CAEGNENTEAFF
>.|TRBJ1-4|TRBV19|.
TGTGCCAGTCCAGGGTCAGCTAATGAAAAACTGTTTTTT
CASPGSANEKLFF
>.|TRBJ2-6|TRBV28|TRBD1
TGTGCCAGCAGTTTACCGGGACAGGCCTCCTCTGGGGCCAACGTCCTGACTTTC
CASSLPGQASSGANVLTF
>.|TRBJ1-2|TRBV5-1|.
TGCGCCAGCAGCTTGGATCGTCCCTCCTATGGCTACACCTTC
CASSLDRPSYGYTF
>once|TRBJ2-5|TRBV6-4|TRBD2
TGTGCCACCGCACAACCTAGCAGGACTAGCGTAAAAGAGACCCAGTACTTC
CATAQPSRTSVKETQYF
>.|TRBJ2-7|TRBV7-2|.
TGTGCCAGCAGTCCCCAAGAGGGGGGGGGCTCCTACGAGCAGTACTTC
CASSPQEGGGSYEQYF
>.|TRBJ2-6|TRBV5-4|TRBD1
TGTGCCAGCAGCCACCGGGACAGGGACGCTGGGGCCAACGTCCTGACTTTC
CASSHRDRDAGANVLTF
>few|TRBJ2-1|TRBV4-3|TRBD2
TGCGCCAGCAGCCAAGATCTGACTAGCGTTGTGCAAAGCTCCTACAATGAGCAGTTCTTC
CASSQDLTSVVQSSYNEQFF